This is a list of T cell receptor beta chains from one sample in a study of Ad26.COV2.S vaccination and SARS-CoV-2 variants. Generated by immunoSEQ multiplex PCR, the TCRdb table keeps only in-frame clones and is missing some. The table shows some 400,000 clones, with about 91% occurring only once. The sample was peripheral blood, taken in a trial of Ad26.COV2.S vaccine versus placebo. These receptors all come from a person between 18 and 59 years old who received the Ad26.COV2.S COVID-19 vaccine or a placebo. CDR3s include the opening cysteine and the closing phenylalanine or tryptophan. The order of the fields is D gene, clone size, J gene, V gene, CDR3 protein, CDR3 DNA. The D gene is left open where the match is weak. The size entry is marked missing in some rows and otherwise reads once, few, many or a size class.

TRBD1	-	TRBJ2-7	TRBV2	CARGAGTGPYEQYF	TGTGCCAGAGGGGCCGGGACAGGGCCCTACGAGCAGTACTTC
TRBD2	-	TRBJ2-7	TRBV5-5	CASSTGTSGVSSYEQYF	TGTGCCAGCAGCACCGGGACTAGCGGCGTAAGCTCCTACGAGCAGTACTTC
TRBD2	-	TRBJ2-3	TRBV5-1	CASSLTSVTDTQYF	TGCGCCAGCAGCTTAACTAGCGTCACAGATACGCAGTATTTT
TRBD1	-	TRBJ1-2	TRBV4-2	CASSQTGVMGYTF	TGTGCCAGCAGCCAAACAGGGGTTATGGGCTACACCTTC
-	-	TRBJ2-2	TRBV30	CAWSVLQGAGELFF	TGTGCCTGGAGTGTATTGCAGGGAGCCGGGGAGCTGTTTTTT
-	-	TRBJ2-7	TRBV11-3	CASSLGGPLSYEQYF	TGTGCCAGCAGCTTAGGTGGACCCCTCTCCTACGAGCAGTACTTC
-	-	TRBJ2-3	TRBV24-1	CATSDPAGEGVGDTQYF	TGTGCCACCAGTGATCCGGCAGGCGAGGGAGTTGGAGATACGCAGTATTTT
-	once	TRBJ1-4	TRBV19	CASKGGPGNNEKLFF	TGTGCCAGTAAGGGTGGGCCGGGCAATAATGAAAAACTGTTTTTT
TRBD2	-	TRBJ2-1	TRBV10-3	CAILPSGRASSYNEQFF	TGTGCCATCCTTCCTAGCGGGAGGGCCAGCTCCTACAATGAGCAGTTCTTC
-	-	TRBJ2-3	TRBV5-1	CASSLADRTADTQYF	TGCGCCAGCAGCTTGGCCGACCGGACGGCAGATACGCAGTATTTT
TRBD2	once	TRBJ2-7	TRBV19	CASSLASGRYEQYF	TGTGCCAGTAGTCTGGCTAGCGGGAGGTACGAGCAGTACTTC
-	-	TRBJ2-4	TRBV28	CASSFGTAKNIQYF	TGTGCCAGCAGTTTCGGGACAGCCAAAAACATTCAGTACTTC
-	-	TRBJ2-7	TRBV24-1	CATSDSGASYEQYF	TGTGCCACCAGTGATTCTGGAGCTTCCTACGAGCAGTACTTC
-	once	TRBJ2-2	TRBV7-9	CASSLDPRLNTGELFF	TGTGCCAGCAGCTTAGATCCTAGGTTAAACACCGGGGAGCTGTTTTTT
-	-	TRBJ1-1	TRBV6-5	CASNRRGSSTEAFF	TGTGCCAGCAACCGGAGGGGATCGAGCACTGAAGCTTTCTTT
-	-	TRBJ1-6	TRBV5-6	CASSLRQYNSPLHF	TGTGCCAGCAGCCTACGACAGTATAATTCACCCCTCCACTTT
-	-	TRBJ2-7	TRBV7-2	CASSLVSAYEQYF	TGTGCCAGCAGCTTGGTGTCAGCCTACGAGCAGTACTTC
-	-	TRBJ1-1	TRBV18	CASSRGQQNTEAFF	TGTGCCAGCTCACGCGGACAGCAGAACACTGAAGCTTTCTTT
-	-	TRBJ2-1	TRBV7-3	CASAQDNEQFF	TGTGCCAGCGCCCAGGACAATGAGCAGTTCTTC
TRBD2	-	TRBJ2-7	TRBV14	CASSPRHGTSEVQYF	TGTGCCAGCAGCCCGCGACACGGGACTAGCGAGGTGCAGTACTTC
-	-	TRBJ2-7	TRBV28	CASSRGYEQYF	TGTGCCAGCAGCCGCGGATACGAGCAGTACTTC
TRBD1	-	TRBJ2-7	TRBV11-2	CASRLDRLSYEQYF	TGTGCCAGCAGGTTGGACAGGCTATCCTACGAGCAGTACTTC
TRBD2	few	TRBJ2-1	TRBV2	CASSEVRLAVYNEQFF	TGTGCCAGCAGTGAAGTTCGGCTAGCGGTCTACAATGAGCAGTTCTTC
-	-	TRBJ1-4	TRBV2	CASSGQGVPNEKLFF	TGTGCCAGCAGCGGGCAGGGAGTACCTAATGAAAAACTGTTTTTT
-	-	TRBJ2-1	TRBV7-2	CASSLARGTYYNEQFF	TGTGCCAGCAGCTTAGCGCGCGGGACGTACTACAATGAGCAGTTCTTC
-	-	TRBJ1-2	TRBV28	CASSLGSGYGYTF	TGTGCCAGCAGTTTGGGTTCGGGGTATGGCTACACCTTC
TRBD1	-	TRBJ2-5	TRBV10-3	CAISQPGTGNWETQYF	TGTGCCATCAGTCAGCCCGGGACAGGTAATTGGGAGACCCAGTACTTC
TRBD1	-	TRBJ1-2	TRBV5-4	CASSLEGQGWGYTF	TGTGCCAGCAGCTTGGAGGGACAGGGTTGGGGCTACACCTTC
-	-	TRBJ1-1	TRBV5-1	CASSAGGDREAFF	TGCGCCAGCAGCGCGGGAGGGGATAGGGAAGCTTTCTTT
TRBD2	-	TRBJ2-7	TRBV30	CAWSYLAEISYEQYF	TGTGCCTGGAGTTATCTAGCGGAGATCTCCTACGAGCAGTACTTC
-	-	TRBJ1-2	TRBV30	CAWSRHSRNGYTF	TGTGCCTGGAGTCGGCACAGCCGCAATGGCTACACCTTC
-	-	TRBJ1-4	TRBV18	CASSPPGSRKHNEKLFF	TGTGCCAGCTCACCACCGGGCAGCAGAAAGCATAATGAAAAACTGTTTTTT
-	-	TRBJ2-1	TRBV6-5	CASSHSDRNEQFF	TGTGCCAGCAGTCACTCCGACCGGAATGAGCAGTTCTTC
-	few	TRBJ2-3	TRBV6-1	CASSEAGGADTQYF	TGTGCCAGCAGTGAAGCCGGGGGCGCAGATACGCAGTATTTT
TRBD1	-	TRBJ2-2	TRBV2	CASSRGQGTTGELFF	TGTGCCAGCAGTAGGGGACAGGGGACCACCGGGGAGCTGTTTTTT
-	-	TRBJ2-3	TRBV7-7	CASSLALTDTQYF	TGTGCTAGCAGCTTAGCCCTCACAGATACGCAGTATTTT
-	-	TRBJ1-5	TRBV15	CATSRDATKAISAQHF	TGTGCCACCAGCAGAGATGCGACCAAAGCGATATCAGCCCAGCATTTT
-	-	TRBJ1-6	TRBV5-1	CASSLGQNNSPLHF	TGCGCCAGCAGCTTGGGGCAGAATAATTCACCCCTCCACTTT
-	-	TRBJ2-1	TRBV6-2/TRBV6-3	CASSLQVSSNEQFF	TGTGCCAGCAGTCTACAGGTATCGTCCAATGAGCAGTTCTTC
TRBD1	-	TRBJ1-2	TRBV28	CASEDRRNYGYTF	TGTGCCAGTGAGGACAGGCGGAACTATGGCTACACCTTC
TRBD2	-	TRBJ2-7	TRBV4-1	CASSQDLAGWYEQYF	TGCGCCAGCAGCCAAGATCTAGCGGGATGGTACGAGCAGTACTTC
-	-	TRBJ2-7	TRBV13	CASSLGGVGEQYF	TGTGCCAGCAGCTTAGGGGGCGTCGGGGAGCAGTACTTC
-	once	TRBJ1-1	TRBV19	CASSPTENTEAFF	TGTGCCAGTAGCCCGACAGAGAACACTGAAGCTTTCTTT
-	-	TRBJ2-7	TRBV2	CASSAPGEQYF	TGTGCCAGCAGTGCCCCAGGAGAGCAGTACTTC
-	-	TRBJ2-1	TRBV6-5	CASSYSPRAYNEQFF	TGTGCCAGCAGTTACTCCCCGAGGGCCTACAATGAGCAGTTCTTC